This is a list of T cell receptor beta chains from one sample in a study of metastatic and nonmetastatic thyroid tumors. Using MiXCR, TCRdb re-called clones from the PCR reads. Among about 15,000 clones listed, roughly 24% were seen once. The source material was tumor tissue. These TCRs come from a female donor with papillary thyroid cancer or a benign thyroid nodule (not recorded which). Some clones in this sample may be carry-over from other donors' samples. The CDR3 runs from the conserved cysteine through the conserved F or W. A D gene is named only where the DNA matches it firmly. Size is stated for part of the rows, as once, few or many counts, or as a class when the clone is expanded.

D: NA; size: NA; V: TRBV6-4; J: TRBJ2-2; DNA: TGTGCCAGCAGTGAAGGGGCTACGACCGGGGAGCTGTTTTTT; CDR3: CASSEGATTGELFF
D: TRBD1; size: many; V: TRBV19; J: TRBJ1-2; DNA: TGTGCCAGTAGCGGGGACAGCACTAACTATGGCTACACCTTC; CDR3: CASSGDSTNYGYTF
D: TRBD2; size: NA; V: TRBV3-1; J: TRBJ2-7; DNA: TGTGCCAGCAGCCAAGACTCATCCAGCGGGAGCTACGAGCAGTACTTC; CDR3: CASSQDSSSGSYEQYF
D: NA; size: many; V: TRBV4-2; J: TRBJ2-1; DNA: TGTGCCAGCAGCCAACTACCAGGGAGTAACTCCTACAATGAGCAGTTCTTC; CDR3: CASSQLPGSNSYNEQFF
D: NA; size: medium-sized; V: TRBV2; J: TRBJ2-3; DNA: TGTGCCAGCAGGTGGGCAGATACGCAGTATTTT; CDR3: CASRWADTQYF
D: NA; size: many; V: TRBV5-6; J: TRBJ1-1; DNA: TGTGCCAGCAGCCGCGGATACAACTACGAAGCTTTCTTT; CDR3: CASSRGYNYEAFF
D: NA; size: many; V: TRBV5-4; J: TRBJ2-3; DNA: TGTGCCAGCAGCTCCGGTGGGGTTTTGACAGGATCAGATACGCAGTATTTT; CDR3: CASSSGGVLTGSDTQYF
D: NA; size: NA; V: TRBV27; J: TRBJ2-1; DNA: TGTGTCAGCAGTTTAGGGGTAGCGACCACCTACAATGAGCAGTTCTTC; CDR3: CVSSLGVATTYNEQFF
D: NA; size: many; V: TRBV10-3; J: TRBJ2-7; DNA: TGTGCCATAAGGGGGGGAAGGGAGGGCTACGAGCAGTACTTC; CDR3: CAIRGGREGYEQYF
D: TRBD2; size: many; V: TRBV9; J: TRBJ2-1; DNA: TGTGCCAGCAGCCCCACTAGCGGACCCTACAATGAGCAGTTCTTC; CDR3: CASSPTSGPYNEQFF
D: NA; size: NA; V: TRBV6-1; J: TRBJ1-2; DNA: TGTGCCAGCAGTCAGACGGTTAACTATGGCTACACCTTC; CDR3: CASSQTVNYGYTF
D: NA; size: NA; V: TRBV6-1; J: TRBJ1-2; DNA: TGTGCCAGCAGGCAGGGTGTGACACTGGAAGGCTACACCTTC; CDR3: CASRQGVTLEGYTF
D: TRBD2; size: many; V: TRBV20-1; J: TRBJ2-3; DNA: TGCAGTGCTAGAAGACTAGCGGGGGAAGATACGCAGTATTTT; CDR3: CSARRLAGEDTQYF
D: NA; size: NA; V: TRBV11-3; J: TRBJ2-7; DNA: TGTGCCAGCAGCTTAGAACAGTCCGGGCGGCAGTACTTC; CDR3: CASSLEQSGRQYF
D: NA; size: many; V: TRBV6-1; J: TRBJ2-3; DNA: TGTGCCAGCAGTGGAGGGGGGTCTAGCACAGATACGCAGTATTTT; CDR3: CASSGGGSSTDTQYF
D: NA; size: NA; V: TRBV7-6; J: TRBJ2-7; DNA: TGTGCCAGCAGCACAGGGACAGAGCAGTACTTC; CDR3: CASSTGTEQYF
D: NA; size: NA; V: TRBV11-2; J: TRBJ2-5; DNA: TGTGCCAGCAGCCTAGTGCACCAAGAGACCCAGTACTTC; CDR3: CASSLVHQETQYF
D: NA; size: NA; V: TRBV11-2; J: TRBJ1-2; DNA: TGTGCCAGCAGCTTGGGGGATCGGTCTGGCTACACCTTC; CDR3: CASSLGDRSGYTF
D: TRBD1; size: NA; V: TRBV7-9; J: TRBJ1-2; DNA: TGTGCCAGCAGCTTTTGGGACAGGAACTATGGCTACACCTTC; CDR3: CASSFWDRNYGYTF
D: NA; size: large; V: TRBV6-5; J: TRBJ2-1; DNA: TGTGCCAGCAGTTACGGAGGATGGGGAAGTAATGAGCAGTTCTTC; CDR3: CASSYGGWGSNEQFF
D: TRBD1; size: NA; V: TRBV5-4; J: TRBJ2-3; DNA: TGTGCCAGCAGCTCACAGACAGGGGTTATAGCAGATACGCAGTATTTT; CDR3: CASSSQTGVIADTQYF
D: NA; size: many; V: TRBV29-1; J: TRBJ2-3; DNA: TGCAGCGTTGATGAGGGGGGGGTAGCAGATACGCAGTATTTT; CDR3: CSVDEGGVADTQYF
D: NA; size: NA; V: TRBV5-4; J: TRBJ2-7; DNA: TGTGCCAGCAGCTTGGCCGGGGACATTTACGAGCAGTACTTC; CDR3: CASSLAGDIYEQYF
D: TRBD2; size: NA; V: TRBV20-1; J: TRBJ2-1; DNA: TGCAGTGCTAGGGGAAGCAGGACTGAGATAGCGGGAGTCGATGAGCAGTTCTTC; CDR3: CSARGSRTEIAGVDEQFF
D: NA; size: many; V: TRBV7-9; J: TRBJ1-4; DNA: TGTGCCAGCAGCCTCGTAGACACTAATGAAAAACTGTTTTTT; CDR3: CASSLVDTNEKLFF
D: NA; size: many; V: TRBV20-1; J: TRBJ2-5; DNA: TGCAGTGCTAGTTTGGGGAAAGAGACCCAGTACTTC; CDR3: CSASLGKETQYF
D: NA; size: many; V: TRBV12-3/TRBV12-4; J: TRBJ2-6; DNA: TGTGCCAGCGGACCGAAGGGTCTGGCTTTTGGGGCCAACGTCCTGACTTTC; CDR3: CASGPKGLAFGANVLTF
D: TRBD2; size: many; V: TRBV4-2; J: TRBJ2-1; DNA: TGTGCCAGCAGCCAATACTTAAGCGGGGCCGGCAATGAGCAGTTCTTC; CDR3: CASSQYLSGAGNEQFF
D: NA; size: many; V: TRBV6-1; J: TRBJ1-5; DNA: TGTGCCAGCCGTAAGTGGGGGGTTTATCAGCCCCAGCATTTT; CDR3: CASRKWGVYQPQHF
D: TRBD2; size: NA; V: TRBV20-1; J: TRBJ2-7; DNA: TGCAGTGCTAGAGTTACTAGCGGGAGCTTCCCCGAGCAGTACTTC; CDR3: CSARVTSGSFPEQYF
D: NA; size: medium-sized; V: TRBV19; J: TRBJ2-7; DNA: TGTGCCAGTAGTTATGGGAACTCGGCCGAGCAGTACTTC; CDR3: CASSYGNSAEQYF
D: TRBD1; size: many; V: TRBV20-1; J: TRBJ2-4; DNA: TGCAGTGCTAGATTAAGGACAGGGGAGAACGTTCAGTACTTC; CDR3: CSARLRTGENVQYF
D: NA; size: NA; V: TRBV5-1; J: TRBJ2-2; DNA: TGCGCCAGCAGCTTGGCCGAGCGTACCGGGGAGCTGTTTTTT; CDR3: CASSLAERTGELFF
D: TRBD2; size: many; V: TRBV9; J: TRBJ2-1; DNA: TGTGCCAGCAGCTCCCGTATAACTAGCGGGGGGTACAATGAGCAGTTCTTC; CDR3: CASSSRITSGGYNEQFF
D: NA; size: many; V: TRBV11-1; J: TRBJ1-1; DNA: TGTGCCAGCAGCCCTCAGCGGGACAAAGTGGATCCTTTCTTT; CDR3: CASSPQRDKVDPFF
D: TRBD2; size: medium-sized; V: TRBV7-2; J: TRBJ2-1; DNA: TGTGCCAGCAGCTTCACGCGGGAGGTCGTGTCGAGCGAGTTCTTC; CDR3: CASSFTREVVSSEFF
D: NA; size: NA; V: TRBV5-1; J: TRBJ2-1; DNA: TGCGCCAGCAGCCCGGAACAGGTGACACGCTCGAATGAGCAGTTCTTC; CDR3: CASSPEQVTRSNEQFF
D: TRBD1; size: medium-sized; V: TRBV6-1; J: TRBJ2-7; DNA: TGTGCCAGCAGTAATCGGGACAGGTTTTCCTACGAGCAGTACTTC; CDR3: CASSNRDRFSYEQYF
D: NA; size: many; V: TRBV3-1; J: TRBJ2-5; DNA: TGTGCCAGCAGCCAAGCATCGCCAGTAGAGACCCAGTACTTC; CDR3: CASSQASPVETQYF
D: NA; size: NA; V: TRBV6-6; J: TRBJ2-2; DNA: TGTGCCATCGAGTTAACTAGTCGCACCGGGGGGCTGTTTTTT; CDR3: CAIELTSRTGGLFF
D: NA; size: NA; V: TRBV6-2/TRBV6-3; J: TRBJ1-4; DNA: TGTGCCAGCAGTGTTCTTGAAAAACTGTTTTTT; CDR3: CASSVLEKLFF
D: NA; size: medium-sized; V: TRBV20-1; J: TRBJ1-2; DNA: TGCAGTGCTAGGCCCCCCTACAGTCCCAACGGCTACACCTTC; CDR3: CSARPPYSPNGYTF
D: TRBD1; size: many; V: TRBV6-1; J: TRBJ2-3; DNA: TGTTCCCTCGGGACAGGGGACACAGATACGCAGTATTTT; CDR3: CSLGTGDTDTQYF
D: TRBD1; size: many; V: TRBV5-6; J: TRBJ2-5; DNA: TGTGCCAGCAGCATGGACAGGGTGCCCCAAGAGACCCAGTACTTC; CDR3: CASSMDRVPQETQYF
D: TRBD2; size: many; V: TRBV9; J: TRBJ2-7; DNA: TGTGCCAGCAGCCCGGGGGGGGGACTAACCTACGAGCAGTACTTC; CDR3: CASSPGGGLTYEQYF
D: NA; size: NA; V: TRBV11-1; J: TRBJ1-1; DNA: TGTGCCAGCAGCTTAGTTAACCTCGGGTTCAGGGGAACTGAAGCTTTCTTT; CDR3: CASSLVNLGFRGTEAFF
D: TRBD2; size: few; V: TRBV12-3/TRBV12-4; J: TRBJ2-7; DNA: TGTGCCAGCAGTTCCCGGGAGGGGGGTTTCTACGAGCAGTACTTC; CDR3: CASSSREGGFYEQYF
D: NA; size: medium-sized; V: TRBV5-5; J: TRBJ1-1; DNA: TGTGCCAGCAGTCTGGGCCCTGACGGTGAAGCTTTCTTT; CDR3: CASSLGPDGEAFF
D: TRBD1; size: NA; V: TRBV5-1; J: TRBJ2-7; DNA: TGCGCCAGCAGCTTGGGGGACAGGAACTCCTACGAGCAGTACTTC; CDR3: CASSLGDRNSYEQYF
D: TRBD2; size: many; V: TRBV27; J: TRBJ2-1; DNA: TGTGCCAGCACAATAAGCGGGAGCTCCTACAATGAGCAGTTCTTC; CDR3: CASTISGSSYNEQFF
D: NA; size: NA; V: TRBV4-2; J: TRBJ2-1; DNA: TGTGCCAGCAGCCAAGAAGGGATTAGCGATGTGGTCCATGAGCAGTTCTTC; CDR3: CASSQEGISDVVHEQFF
D: NA; size: NA; V: TRBV5-5; J: TRBJ1-1; DNA: TGTGCCAGCAGCTTGGAGGGAAACACTGAAGCTTTCTTT; CDR3: CASSLEGNTEAFF